This T cell receptor (beta chain) was obtained from a study of shared clonotypes between healthy human individuals. On the study more broadly: Researchers drew samples from a couple of women and a few men aged 18 to 49.

Donors were Caucasian adults residing in Nashville, Tennessee, USA. Whole-study results and caveats: Richness estimates generally favored naive over memory subsets.

Sequencing was performed with immunoSEQ multiplex PCR; in TCRdb, only in-frame clones are kept and a portion is missing. The table includes 2 million to 2.5 million clones, about 92% detected once. A remark on this clone: As yet, its antigen is unknown.

The germline V gene has CDR1 KGHSH and CDR2 LQKENI. This CDR3 is 15 amino acids long. The germline V and J ends were trimmed by 3 bases and 1 base, with 12 bases remaining between them. The sample was naive CD4+ T cells from PBMCs. Subset noted: CD45RA+ positively selected. This receptor was identified in a man younger than 35 in good health. Some clones in this sample may be carry-over from other donors' samples. This chain links TRBV18 with TRBJ2-5; D might be TRBD2 (5 bases). For the CDR3, the DNA is TGTGCCAGCTCACCCGCGGACCGGGGCCAAGAGACCCAGTACTTC. Translating gives CASSPADRGQETQYF.